The rows below give T cell receptor beta chains drawn from one sample of a study of preoperative IRX-2 immunotherapy in early breast cancer. Using immunoSEQ multiplex PCR, the repertoire was profiled, and TCRdb retains in-frame clones only, with some absent. Altogether about 27,000 clones are present, about four fifths being singletons, with the ten largest covering 2% to 2.5%. Specimen: lymph node tissue, collected before IRX-2 immunotherapy. Source of these receptors: a human donor with breast cancer. Both conserved end residues are trimmed from each CDR3.

length: 16
V: TRBV11-3
J: TRBJ2-3
CDR3: ASSPERAGGPKGDTQY

length: 13
V: TRBV7-6
J: TRBJ2-7
CDR3: ASSNGLGLSYEQY

length: 12
V: TRBV5-1
J: TRBJ2-5
CDR3: ASSPKTGEETQY

length: 12
V: TRBV11-3
J: TRBJ1-1
CDR3: ASSLLVAWDEAF

length: 16
V: TRBV1
J: TRBJ1-1
CDR3: ASSQDRLIRGSNTEAF

length: 12
V: TRBV29-1
J: TRBJ2-3
CDR3: SALDLSTTDTQY

length: 13
V: TRBV10-2
J: TRBJ1-3
CDR3: ASSESGGPGNTIY

length: 13
V: TRBV18
J: TRBJ1-2
CDR3: ASSPGTGLSYGYT

length: 14
V: TRBV11-3
J: TRBJ1-4
CDR3: ASRYNRGRTNEKLF

length: 14
V: TRBV22-1
J: TRBJ1-5
CDR3: ASSLNRVPSNQPQH

length: 10
V: TRBV6-8
J: TRBJ1-6
CDR3: ASSYGDSPLH

length: 13
V: TRBV11-3
J: TRBJ2-7
CDR3: ASSFLAGLTYEQY

length: 15
V: TRBV14
J: TRBJ2-5
CDR3: ASSLLWGAGAQETQY

length: 15
V: TRBV6-8
J: TRBJ2-2
CDR3: ASSPIRAGALSGELF

length: 13
V: TRBV30
J: TRBJ1-3
CDR3: AWSVRSFSGNTIY

length: 14
V: TRBV7-6
J: TRBJ1-2
CDR3: ASSRGTGTELHGYT

length: 13
V: TRBV10-3
J: TRBJ2-4
CDR3: AISETTRGKNIQY

length: 14
V: TRBV11-3
J: TRBJ1-1
CDR3: ASSPFGTERGTEAF

length: 13
V: TRBV5-1
J: TRBJ1-1
CDR3: ASSGGTRKNTEAF

length: 14
V: TRBV28
J: TRBJ1-2
CDR3: ASSFLGTDRVYGYT

length: 11
V: TRBV30
J: TRBJ2-6
CDR3: AWKGPGANVLT

length: 12
V: TRBV5-1
J: TRBJ1-1
CDR3: ASSLGGLNTEAF

length: 15
V: TRBV10-2
J: TRBJ1-6
CDR3: ASSDTLDRTYNSPLH

length: 14
V: TRBV19
J: TRBJ2-7
CDR3: ASSISWTVSSYEQY

length: 11
V: TRBV10-2
J: TRBJ1-2
CDR3: ASSRQENYGYT

length: 13
V: TRBV25-1
J: TRBJ2-5
CDR3: ASSEWKVAGETQY

length: 14
V: TRBV7-6
J: TRBJ1-1
CDR3: ASSQYAPGQGSEAF

length: 12
V: TRBV6-8
J: TRBJ1-5
CDR3: ASNNRGAGQPQH

length: 14
V: TRBV6-8
J: TRBJ2-3
CDR3: ASSYSSSGGTDTQY

length: 13
V: TRBV10-2
J: TRBJ1-2
CDR3: ASRSEPSASYGYT

length: 13
V: TRBV11-3
J: TRBJ1-2
CDR3: ASSLGAGWSWGYT

length: 14
V: TRBV6-8
J: TRBJ2-7
CDR3: ASSRGGTVRSYEQY

length: 14
V: TRBV11-3
J: TRBJ2-3
CDR3: ASSERSGSSTDTQY

length: 11
V: TRBV7-1
J: TRBJ2-6
CDR3: ASSPRLANVLT

length: 9
V: TRBV30
J: TRBJ1-2
CDR3: AWSPNYGYT

length: 11
V: TRBV29-1
J: TRBJ1-2
CDR3: SVERAANYGYT

length: 12
V: TRBV5-1
J: TRBJ1-4
CDR3: ASSEGTGVEKLF

length: 10
V: TRBV6-8
J: TRBJ2-7
CDR3: ASRKAGGEQY

length: 12
V: TRBV6-8
J: TRBJ2-5
CDR3: ASSYFATEETQY

length: 14
V: TRBV9
J: TRBJ2-4
CDR3: ASSPGQDLAKNIQY

length: 11
V: TRBV18
J: TRBJ2-3
CDR3: ASRSGGTDTQY

length: 10
V: TRBV1
J: TRBJ1-2
CDR3: ASSQDSYGYT

length: 12
V: TRBV6-8
J: TRBJ1-3
CDR3: ASSYRGSGNTIY

length: 11
V: TRBV6-4
J: TRBJ1-2
CDR3: ASSYLDDYGYT

length: 14
V: TRBV19
J: TRBJ2-5
CDR3: ASSIGGGAHQETQY

length: 15
V: TRBV6-4
J: TRBJ2-5
CDR3: AIRKGWDSEFQETQY

length: 11
V: TRBV7-1
J: TRBJ2-6
CDR3: ASRSSGANVLT

length: 12
V: TRBV6-8
J: TRBJ1-2
CDR3: ASSQTGTHYGYT

length: 14
V: TRBV5-1
J: TRBJ1-1
CDR3: ASSFQQGAMNTEAF

length: 15
V: TRBV28
J: TRBJ1-6
CDR3: ASSRKKGGTYNSPLH

length: 11
V: TRBV22-1
J: TRBJ2-2
CDR3: ASNFQYTGELF

length: 12
V: TRBV16
J: TRBJ1-5
CDR3: ASSLARGPEPQH

length: 12
V: TRBV11-3
J: TRBJ2-3
CDR3: ASSLVIGPDTQY

length: 13
V: TRBV5-1
J: TRBJ1-1
CDR3: ASSLTNRGSPEAF

length: 11
V: TRBV1
J: TRBJ1-1
CDR3: ASSMGQGTEAF